These 12 T cell receptor beta chains were sequenced from one sample in a study of blood T cell repertoires in COVID-19. Libraries were prepared by immunoSEQ multiplex PCR; TCRdb keeps only in-frame clonotypes and omits some of them. The table shows roughly 160,000 clones, with around four fifths occurring only once. Sequenced material: peripheral blood. These receptors were collected from a woman older than 75 with COVID-19, enrolled during active disease.

The chain uses TRBV27 and TRBJ2-1, with D unclear. Germline loops: CDR1 MNHEY, CDR2 SMNVEV (reference sequence). V lost 2 bases, J lost 2 bases, and 13 bases lay in between. The CDR3 length is 16 residues. CDR3 region: CASSLGPLGPYNEQFF. The CDR3 coding sequence is TGTGCCAGCAGTTTAGGGCCCTTAGGTCCCTACAATGAGCAGTTCTTC.

V usage is TRBV5-1 and J usage is TRBJ2-5; weak D call: TRBD1 (6 bases). The CDR3 sequence is 16 residues long. CDR1 and CDR2 (germline): SGHRS, YFSETQ. V lost 0 bases and J lost 5, with 17 bases in between. The CDR3 loop reads CASSLGPTGTAETQYF. CDR3 coding DNA: TGCGCCAGCAGCTTGGGACCTACAGGGACGGCGGAGACCCAGTACTTC.

The V gene is TRBV5-1, the J gene TRBJ1-1; 10 bases are a match to TRBD1. This CDR3 contains 16 residues. Germline-derived CDR1 and CDR2 are SGHRS and YFSETQ. J gave up 8 bases and V 0 bases, and 10 bases lay outside the gene matches. CDR3 sequence (DNA): TGCGCCAGCAGCTTGGGACAGGGGGCTCGGACGCAGGAAGCTTTCTTT. This gives the protein CASSLGQGARTQEAFF.

V gene TRBV4-1 combines with J gene TRBJ1-2, with 11 bases identical to TRBD1. V shed 4 bases, J shed 3 bases, and the junction held 13 bases outside the gene matches. The CDR3 consists of 18 residues. Germline CDR1 reads MGHRA; CDR2 reads YSYEKL. The CDR3 protein is CASSLTPLRDRGYYGYTF. The CDR3 DNA reads as TGCGCCAGCAGCCTTACCCCTCTCCGGGACAGGGGGTACTATGGCTACACCTTC.

The chain couples TRBV6-1 to TRBJ1-3; D remains unclear. Deletions cut 8 bases from V and 1 base from J, with 9 bases between. The CDR3 is 13 residues long. CDR1 and CDR2 from the germline V gene are MNHNS and SASEGT. The DNA for the CDR3 is TGTGCCAGCGAGACTGCTTCTGGAAACACCATATATTTT. This gives the protein CASETASGNTIYF.

This sequence joins TRBV4-1 and TRBJ1-5, with D hard to call. Germline V lookup: CDR1 MGHRA, CDR2 YSYEKL. This CDR3 comprises 14 residues. With 0 bases removed from V and 4 bases from J, the gap between germline ends came to 7 bases. CDR3 region: CASSQDHANQPQHF. The CDR3 DNA follows: TGCGCCAGCAGCCAAGATCATGCGAATCAGCCCCAGCATTTT.

This clone was found once. The same CDR3 also results from other DNA sequences found in this sample. This chain joins TRBV6-5 and TRBJ2-6; TRBD1 agrees at 7 bases. There are 15 residues in the CDR3. The V and J ends lost 3 bases and 2 bases, in that order; junction bases with no gene match: 1. Germline V gene sequence: CDR1 MNHEY, CDR2 SVGAGI. DNA for the CDR3: TGTGCCAGCAGTTATACAGGGGCTGGGGCCAACGTCCTGACTTTC. The encoded protein is CASSYTGAGANVLTF.

Concerning this clone itself: One junction end does not reproduce the germline sequence, and a read error may be involved. This rearrangement joins TRBV6-1 to TRBJ2-7, with D perhaps TRBD1 (5 bases). The germline gives CDR1 MNHNS, CDR2 SASEGT. This CDR3 has 13 residues. The CDR3, as DNA: TGTGCCAGCAGTGAAGCGCTGGGGCAGCCTGAGCTCTTC. This sequence encodes CASSEALGQPELF.

The chain joins TRBV9 to TRBJ2-2, with TRBD2 as a possible D gene (5 bases). Germline CDR1 reads SGDLS; CDR2 reads YYNGEE. The CDR3 loop spans 16 amino acids. Trimming removed 0 bases at V and 3 bases at J, with 12 bases between. The CDR3 sequence: CASSVGSGYYTGELFF. The CDR3 DNA reads as TGTGCCAGCAGCGTAGGGAGCGGATACTACACCGGGGAGCTGTTTTTT.

The J gene is TRBJ2-1, the V gene TRBV19; D might be TRBD2 (5 bases). The CDR3 runs 14 residues. Germline CDR1 reads LNHDA; CDR2 reads SQIVND (reference sequence). V shed 5 bases and J shed 10 bases, with 18 bases lying between them. CDR3 bases: TGTGCCAGTAGTGCTCAGCCCGGGGTCGGAGAGCAGTTCTTC. It is translated as CASSAQPGVGEQFF.

The table lists this clone with a few counts. CDR3 nucleotides: TGTGCCAGCAGCGTAGACAGGGTACAAAACGAGCAGTACTTC. It encodes CASSVDRVQNEQYF. This chain links TRBV9 with TRBJ2-7; tentative D call: TRBD1 (6 bases). From germline, CDR1 is SGDLS and CDR2 YYNGEE. Trimming took 0 bases from V and 5 from J, leaving 12 bases between them. The CDR3 covers 14 residues.

This chain links TRBV7-3 with TRBJ2-1; 11 bases map to TRBD2. The CDR3 runs to 15 residues. CDR1 and CDR2 (germline): SGHTA, FQGTGA. V was clipped by 5 bases and J by 9 bases; unmatched bases: 9. This CDR3 is CASSLGTSGSSEQFF. The CDR3 DNA reads as TGTGCCAGCAGCCTCGGGACTAGCGGTAGCAGTGAGCAGTTCTTC.